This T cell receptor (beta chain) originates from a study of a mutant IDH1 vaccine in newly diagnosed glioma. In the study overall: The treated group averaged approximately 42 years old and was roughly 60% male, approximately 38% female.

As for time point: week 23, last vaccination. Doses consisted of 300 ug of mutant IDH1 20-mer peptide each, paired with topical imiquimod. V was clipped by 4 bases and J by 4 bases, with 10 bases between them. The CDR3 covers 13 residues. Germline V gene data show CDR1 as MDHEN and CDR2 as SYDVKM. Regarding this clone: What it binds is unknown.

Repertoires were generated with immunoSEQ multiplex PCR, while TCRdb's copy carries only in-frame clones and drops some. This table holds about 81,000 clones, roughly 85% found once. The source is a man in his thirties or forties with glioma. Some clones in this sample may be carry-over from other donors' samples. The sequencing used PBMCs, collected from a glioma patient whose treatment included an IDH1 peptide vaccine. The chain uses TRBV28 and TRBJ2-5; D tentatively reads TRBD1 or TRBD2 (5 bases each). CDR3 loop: CASSWGRTETQYF. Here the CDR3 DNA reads TGTGCCAGCAGTTGGGGACGTACAGAGACCCAGTACTTC. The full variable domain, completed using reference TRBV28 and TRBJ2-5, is DVKVTQSSRYLVKRTGEKVFLECVQDMDHENMFWYRQDPGLGLRLIYFSYDVKMKEKGDIPEGYSVSREKKERFSLILESASTNQTSMYLCASSWGRTETQYFGPGTRLLVL.